These T cell receptor beta chains were read from a single sample in a study of shared T cell receptors in the human thymus. The data were produced by immunoSEQ multiplex PCR, yet TCRdb's version contains in-frame clones alone and is incomplete. This sample yields under 450,000 clones, of which around 95% are seen a single time; around 0.019% belongs to the top ten. The sample consisted of thymocytes. The receptors come from a human donor. The CDR3 runs from the conserved cysteine through the conserved F or W. Fields, in order: J gene, clone size, V gene, D gene, CDR3 protein, CDR3 DNA. The D gene is left open where the match is weak. The size of a clone is reported for some rows only, either as once, few or many, or as a class for expanded clones.

J gene: TRBJ2-3
clone size: NA
V gene: TRBV2
D gene: TRBD2
CDR3 protein: CASSPQSGSTDTQYF
CDR3 DNA: TGTGCCAGCAGTCCCCAGAGCGGGAGTACAGATACGCAGTATTTT

J gene: TRBJ2-1
clone size: NA
V gene: TRBV7-2
D gene: NA
CDR3 protein: CASSKEVTANEQFF
CDR3 DNA: TGTGCCAGCAGCAAAGAGGTAACGGCCAATGAGCAGTTCTTC

J gene: TRBJ2-1
clone size: NA
V gene: TRBV20-1
D gene: NA
CDR3 protein: CSAWGFNEQFF
CDR3 DNA: TGCAGTGCTTGGGGATTCAATGAGCAGTTCTTC

J gene: TRBJ1-5
clone size: NA
V gene: TRBV19
D gene: NA
CDR3 protein: CASIRADGVNQPQHF
CDR3 DNA: TGTGCCAGTATAAGGGCCGATGGGGTCAATCAGCCCCAGCATTTT

J gene: TRBJ2-3
clone size: NA
V gene: TRBV27
D gene: TRBD1
CDR3 protein: CASIRGDTQYF
CDR3 DNA: TGTGCCAGCATCAGGGGGGATACGCAGTATTTT

J gene: TRBJ1-1
clone size: few
V gene: TRBV30
D gene: NA
CDR3 protein: CAWSVPGRENTEAFF
CDR3 DNA: TGTGCCTGGAGTGTACCGGGCAGGGAGAACACTGAAGCTTTCTTT

J gene: TRBJ2-1
clone size: NA
V gene: TRBV5-1
D gene: TRBD1
CDR3 protein: CASSQGENEQFF
CDR3 DNA: TGCGCCAGCAGCCAGGGGGAGAATGAGCAGTTCTTC

J gene: TRBJ2-7
clone size: NA
V gene: TRBV5-1
D gene: NA
CDR3 protein: CASSWWDPLSYEQYF
CDR3 DNA: TGCGCCAGCAGTTGGTGGGACCCTCTGTCCTACGAGCAGTACTTC

J gene: TRBJ2-5
clone size: once
V gene: TRBV5-4
D gene: NA
CDR3 protein: CASSLDSGEETQYF
CDR3 DNA: TGTGCCAGCAGCTTGGACTCGGGTGAAGAGACCCAGTACTTC

J gene: TRBJ2-7
clone size: NA
V gene: TRBV14
D gene: NA
CDR3 protein: CASSLQLGGEQYF
CDR3 DNA: TGTGCCAGCAGCCTCCAGTTGGGCGGCGAGCAGTACTTC

J gene: TRBJ2-1
clone size: NA
V gene: TRBV9
D gene: TRBD2
CDR3 protein: CASSPRLAGTNEQFF
CDR3 DNA: TGTGCCAGCAGCCCACGACTAGCGGGGACTAATGAGCAGTTCTTC

J gene: TRBJ1-3
clone size: NA
V gene: TRBV7-7
D gene: TRBD1
CDR3 protein: CASSPGGSGNTIYF
CDR3 DNA: TGTGCCAGCAGTCCAGGGGGCTCTGGAAACACCATATATTTT

J gene: TRBJ1-4
clone size: NA
V gene: TRBV28
D gene: NA
CDR3 protein: CASSFPLGINEKLFF
CDR3 DNA: TGTGCCAGCAGTTTCCCCTTAGGAATTAATGAAAAACTGTTTTTT

J gene: TRBJ1-1
clone size: NA
V gene: TRBV9
D gene: NA
CDR3 protein: CASSVGIRVGNTEAFF
CDR3 DNA: TGTGCCAGCAGCGTAGGAATTAGGGTGGGGAACACTGAAGCTTTCTTT

J gene: TRBJ2-7
clone size: NA
V gene: TRBV27
D gene: NA
CDR3 protein: CASGIRVRASYEQYF
CDR3 DNA: TGTGCCAGCGGAATCAGAGTTAGGGCGTCCTACGAGCAGTACTTC

J gene: TRBJ2-2
clone size: NA
V gene: TRBV10-3
D gene: NA
CDR3 protein: CAIYPHLAGELFF
CDR3 DNA: TGTGCCATCTACCCCCATCTGGCCGGGGAGCTGTTTTTT

J gene: TRBJ2-7
clone size: NA
V gene: TRBV27
D gene: TRBD2
CDR3 protein: CASSPPGLAGSGGPAYEQYF
CDR3 DNA: TGTGCCAGCAGTCCCCCCGGACTAGCGGGGAGTGGGGGTCCAGCCTACGAGCAGTACTTC

J gene: TRBJ2-6
clone size: NA
V gene: TRBV2
D gene: TRBD1
CDR3 protein: CASSAGDRINVLTF
CDR3 DNA: TGTGCCAGCAGTGCCGGGGACAGGATAAACGTCCTGACTTTC

J gene: TRBJ2-7
clone size: NA
V gene: TRBV18
D gene: TRBD1
CDR3 protein: CASSKLRDRSSYEQYF
CDR3 DNA: TGTGCCAGCTCAAAACTTCGGGACAGGAGCTCCTACGAGCAGTACTTC

J gene: TRBJ2-5
clone size: NA
V gene: TRBV7-3
D gene: TRBD1
CDR3 protein: CASSLEGTGQETQYF
CDR3 DNA: TGTGCCAGCAGCTTGGAAGGGACAGGCCAAGAGACCCAGTACTTC

J gene: TRBJ1-1
clone size: NA
V gene: TRBV5-6
D gene: NA
CDR3 protein: CASSLRPGGAEAFF
CDR3 DNA: TGTGCCAGCAGCTTGAGGCCCGGAGGGGCGGAGGCTTTCTTT

J gene: TRBJ2-7
clone size: NA
V gene: TRBV5-1
D gene: TRBD2
CDR3 protein: CASSPGLAEVFYEQYF
CDR3 DNA: TGCGCCAGCAGCCCCGGACTAGCGGAAGTCTTCTACGAGCAGTACTTC

J gene: TRBJ2-7
clone size: NA
V gene: TRBV18
D gene: TRBD1
CDR3 protein: CASSPQGADYEQYF
CDR3 DNA: TGTGCCAGCTCACCACAGGGGGCGGACTACGAGCAGTACTTC

J gene: TRBJ2-1
clone size: NA
V gene: TRBV28
D gene: NA
CDR3 protein: CASSFGVSYNEQFF
CDR3 DNA: TGTGCCAGCAGTTTTGGGGTTTCCTACAATGAGCAGTTCTTC

J gene: TRBJ1-1
clone size: NA
V gene: TRBV29-1
D gene: NA
CDR3 protein: CSVGLWGGTEAFF
CDR3 DNA: TGCAGCGTTGGATTATGGGGGGGCACTGAAGCTTTCTTT

J gene: TRBJ2-3
clone size: NA
V gene: TRBV7-6
D gene: NA
CDR3 protein: CASSLKAGATDTQYF
CDR3 DNA: TGTGCCAGCAGCTTAAAGGCAGGGGCCACAGATACGCAGTATTTT

J gene: TRBJ2-5
clone size: NA
V gene: TRBV18
D gene: NA
CDR3 protein: CASSPTTTGETQYF
CDR3 DNA: TGTGCCAGCTCACCAACAACTACTGGGGAGACCCAGTACTTC

J gene: TRBJ2-1
clone size: NA
V gene: TRBV2
D gene: NA
CDR3 protein: CASTAPPPHNEQFF
CDR3 DNA: TGTGCCAGCACCGCACCCCCTCCCCACAATGAGCAGTTCTTC

J gene: TRBJ1-2
clone size: few
V gene: TRBV5-4
D gene: NA
CDR3 protein: CASSTGGGGYTF
CDR3 DNA: TGTGCCAGCAGCACAGGTGGCGGGGGCTACACCTTC

J gene: TRBJ2-7
clone size: NA
V gene: TRBV4-3
D gene: NA
CDR3 protein: CASSQEGRASSYEQYF
CDR3 DNA: TGCGCCAGCAGCCAAGAAGGCCGTGCGAGCTCCTACGAGCAGTACTTC

J gene: TRBJ1-2
clone size: NA
V gene: TRBV4-3
D gene: NA
CDR3 protein: CASSHQDTNYGYTF
CDR3 DNA: TGCGCCAGCAGCCACCAGGACACCAACTATGGCTACACCTTC

J gene: TRBJ2-7
clone size: NA
V gene: TRBV10-3
D gene: NA
CDR3 protein: CAITDGEVGAQSLGSYEQYF
CDR3 DNA: TGTGCCATCACTGACGGGGAAGTGGGGGCTCAATCGCTAGGCTCCTACGAGCAGTACTTC

J gene: TRBJ2-1
clone size: NA
V gene: TRBV28
D gene: NA
CDR3 protein: CASSLSGSGDEQFF
CDR3 DNA: TGTGCCAGCAGTTTGTCCGGGAGTGGTGATGAGCAGTTCTTC

J gene: TRBJ2-7
clone size: once
V gene: TRBV9
D gene: TRBD2
CDR3 protein: CASSPRASGIYEQYF
CDR3 DNA: TGTGCCAGCAGCCCCCGGGCTAGCGGGATCTACGAGCAGTACTTC

J gene: TRBJ2-3
clone size: NA
V gene: TRBV10-3
D gene: TRBD2
CDR3 protein: CAISETGTRQYF
CDR3 DNA: TGTGCCATCAGTGAGACCGGGACTAGGCAGTATTTT

J gene: TRBJ2-5
clone size: NA
V gene: TRBV28
D gene: TRBD2
CDR3 protein: CASTRRLAGERETQYF
CDR3 DNA: TGTGCCAGCACGAGGCGACTAGCGGGAGAGCGAGAGACCCAGTACTTC

J gene: TRBJ2-3
clone size: NA
V gene: TRBV11-2
D gene: NA
CDR3 protein: CASSLAPAGNTQYF
CDR3 DNA: TGTGCCAGCAGCTTAGCGCCGGCTGGGAATACGCAGTATTTT

J gene: TRBJ1-1
clone size: once
V gene: TRBV27
D gene: TRBD1
CDR3 protein: CASSRTGRGTEAFF
CDR3 DNA: TGTGCCAGCAGCCGGACAGGGAGAGGGACTGAAGCTTTCTTT

J gene: TRBJ2-5
clone size: NA
V gene: TRBV28
D gene: NA
CDR3 protein: CASRPRLSRPQETQYF
CDR3 DNA: TGTGCCAGCAGACCACGACTCAGCCGCCCCCAAGAGACCCAGTACTTC

J gene: TRBJ2-1
clone size: NA
V gene: TRBV7-9
D gene: TRBD2
CDR3 protein: CASSLDRDYNYNEQFF
CDR3 DNA: TGTGCCAGCAGCTTAGATAGGGACTACAATTACAATGAGCAGTTCTTC

J gene: TRBJ2-7
clone size: NA
V gene: TRBV25-1
D gene: NA
CDR3 protein: CASSDLALGLYEQYF
CDR3 DNA: TGTGCCAGCAGTGATTTAGCTTTGGGCCTCTACGAGCAGTACTTC

J gene: TRBJ2-7
clone size: NA
V gene: TRBV28
D gene: NA
CDR3 protein: CASRPTGSSYEQYF
CDR3 DNA: TGTGCCAGCAGGCCGACGGGAAGCTCCTACGAGCAGTACTTC

J gene: TRBJ2-3
clone size: NA
V gene: TRBV7-2
D gene: NA
CDR3 protein: CASSPRDRFFTDTQYF
CDR3 DNA: TGTGCCAGCAGCCCCAGGGACCGCTTCTTCACAGATACGCAGTATTTT

J gene: TRBJ1-1
clone size: NA
V gene: TRBV6-4
D gene: NA
CDR3 protein: CASSDEMWGAVAFF
CDR3 DNA: TGTGCCAGCAGTGACGAGATGTGGGGGGCCGTGGCTTTCTTT